This T cell receptor (beta chain) was recorded in a study of post-analysis software for immune sequencing data. At the level of the study: As for disease course, relapsing-remitting, secondary progressive and progressive-relapsing multiple sclerosis were all included.

General study points: Those with multiple sclerosis, the patient group, showed significantly lower normalized Chao1 diversity than controls. Patients showed TRBV5-6, TRBV5-1 and TRBV20-1 among several TRBV segments more frequent than in controls.

As regards this clonotype: What it binds is unknown.

The CDR3 loop spans 14 amino acids. With V trimmed by 5 bases and J by 6 bases, 7 bases remained unmatched. Researchers reported that TCR beta cDNA libraries carried unique molecular identifiers. A few hundred thousand cDNA molecules were obtained from about 0.98 to 11 million T cells. TCRdb used MiXCR to reprocess the PCR reads, holding one entry per CDR3 protein. The top ten hold approximately 1.7% of the sample, which has about 560,000 distinct CDR3 sequences, 44% seen once. This TCR was recovered from a girl under 18 with multiple sclerosis. Material for sequencing was blood. The V gene is TRBV12-3 or TRBV12-4, the J gene TRBJ2-7, with 10 bases that match TRBD1. The CDR3 nucleotides are TGTGCCAGCAGTCACCGGGACAGGGGTTTCGAGCAGTACTTC. This sequence encodes CASSHRDRGFEQYF.